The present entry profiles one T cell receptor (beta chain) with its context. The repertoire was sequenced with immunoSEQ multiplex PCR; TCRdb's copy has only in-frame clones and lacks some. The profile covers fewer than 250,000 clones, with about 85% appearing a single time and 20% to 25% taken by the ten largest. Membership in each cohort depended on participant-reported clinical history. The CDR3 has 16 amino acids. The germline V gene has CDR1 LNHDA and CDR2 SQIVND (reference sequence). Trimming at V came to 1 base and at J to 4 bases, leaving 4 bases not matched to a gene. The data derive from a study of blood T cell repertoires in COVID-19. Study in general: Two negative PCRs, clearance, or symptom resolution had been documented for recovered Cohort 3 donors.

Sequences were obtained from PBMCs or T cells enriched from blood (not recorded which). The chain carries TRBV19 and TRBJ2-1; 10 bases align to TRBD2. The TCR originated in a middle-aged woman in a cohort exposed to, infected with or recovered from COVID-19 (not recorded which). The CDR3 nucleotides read TGTGCCAGTAGTATAGTTGCTAGCGGGGGTTACAATGAGCAGTTCTTC. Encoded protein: CASSIVASGGYNEQFF. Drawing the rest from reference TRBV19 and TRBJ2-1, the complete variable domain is DGGITQSPKYLFRKEGQNVTLSCEQNLNHDAMYWYRQDPGQGLRLIYYSQIVNDFQKGDIAEGYSVSREKKESFPLTVTSAQKNPTAFYLCASSIVASGGYNEQFFGPGTRLTVL.